The 29 T cell receptor beta chains reported below all come from one sample, sequenced in a study of cytomegalovirus exposure and HLA in healthy donors. Profiling relied on immunoSEQ multiplex PCR, and the TCRdb table lists in-frame clones only, not all of them. The table has about 110,000 clones, approximately 85% seen once. Sequencing was performed on PBMCs. The receptors derive from a woman under 30 in good health and CMV-seronegative.

This chain connects TRBV23-1 to TRBJ1-1; tentatively, D is TRBD1 (5 bases). TRBV23-1 is recorded as an ORF, its role being uncertain. Trimming took 0 bases from V and 0 from J, leaving 8 bases between them. The CDR3 has 15 amino acids. In nucleotides, the CDR3 is TGCGCCAGCAGTCAATCGGAGGGGATGAACACTGAAGCTTTCTTT. Translated, it gives CASSQSEGMNTEAFF.

The genes are TRBV18 and TRBJ1-1; D is perhaps TRBD1 (6 bases). CDR3 length: 16 residues. The V and J ends lost 3 bases and 7 bases respectively, with 21 bases between them. CDR1 and CDR2 from the germline V gene are KGHSH and LQKENI. Here the CDR3 DNA reads TGTGCCAGCTCACCGTGGGGGGGGACACCCGATGATGAAGCTTTCTTT. Its translation: CASSPWGGTPDDEAFF.

As for this clone: A far larger clone is only one base removed, so a read error is likely. V gene TRBV25-1 combines with J gene TRBJ2-3, with 9 bases lining up with TRBD2. The germline CDR1 and CDR2 sequences are MGHDK and SYGVNS. This CDR3 spans 14 amino acids. Losses at the gene ends were 4 bases for V and 2 bases for J; bases not matched to a gene: 1. CDR3 in amino acids: CASSGGGATDTQYF. The CDR3 bases are TGTGCCAGCAGTGGCGGGGGGGCCACAGATACGCAGTATTTT.

J is TRBJ1-1 and V is TRBV27, with no clear D. This CDR3 spans 12 amino acids. The germline CDR1 and CDR2 sequences are MNHEY and SMNVEV (reference sequence). With 8 bases removed from V and 3 bases from J, the gap between germline ends came to 10 bases. CDR3 in amino acids: CASGEPYTEAFF. In nucleotides, the CDR3 is TGTGCCAGCGGGGAGCCTTACACTGAAGCTTTCTTT.

V is TRBV28 and J is TRBJ2-5, with D maybe TRBD1 (6 bases). The CDR3 totals 14 residues. The ends were cut back, 6 bases at V and 2 bases at J, with 13 bases in the middle. Per the germline V gene, CDR1 is MDHEN and CDR2 is SYDVKM. CDR3 protein: CASSHGQTQETQYF. The CDR3 nucleotides are TGTGCCAGCAGCCACGGACAGACTCAAGAGACCCAGTACTTC.

This chain uses TRBV4-1 with TRBJ1-3, with 8 bases fitting TRBD1. The germline V gene has CDR1 MGHRA and CDR2 YSYEKL. CDR3 size: 15 residues. V lost 2 bases and J lost 4; bases outside the gene matches: 4. CDR3 DNA sequence: TGCGCCAGCAGCCAACGGTCAGGGGGCGGAAACACCATATATTTT. Its protein is CASSQRSGGGNTIYF.

The chain recombines TRBV6-1 with TRBJ2-7; 10 bases are shared with TRBD1. The CDR3 spans 15 residues. Looked up from germline, CDR1 is MNHNS and CDR2 is SASEGT. J was trimmed by 2 bases and V by 2 bases; bases with no gene match: 3. CDR3 nucleotide sequence: TGTGCCAGCAGTGAAATCGGGACAGGGGCCTACGAGCAGTACTTC. Its translation: CASSEIGTGAYEQYF.

This chain connects TRBV14 to TRBJ1-6, with D hard to call. Deletions cut 0 bases from V and 6 bases from J, with 12 bases between. Germline loops: CDR1 SGHDN, CDR2 FVKESK. The CDR3 has 16 residues. For the CDR3, the DNA is TGTGCCAGCAGCCAAGATGGGCAGCTTCGTAATTCACCCCTCCACTTT. As protein: CASSQDGQLRNSPLHF.

The gene calls are TRBV28 and TRBJ2-5; D gene uncertain. This CDR3 spans 14 amino acids. V lost 2 bases, J lost 0 bases, and 7 bases lay in between. Germline assignment: CDR1 MDHEN and CDR2 SYDVKM. The CDR3 here is CASSLRSYQETQYF. The CDR3 DNA is TGTGCCAGCAGTTTACGCAGTTACCAAGAGACCCAGTACTTC.

The chain joins TRBV27 to TRBJ1-1; 7 bases are a match to TRBD1. This CDR3 is 15 amino acids long. Germline V gives CDR1 MNHEY, CDR2 SMNVEV (reference sequence). V shed 6 bases and J 6 bases; nucleotides not matched to a gene: 13. The CDR3 here is CASSYRQGMGAEAFF. CDR3 nucleotide sequence: TGTGCCAGCAGCTACAGACAGGGAATGGGCGCTGAAGCTTTCTTT.

This chain connects TRBV5-1 to TRBJ1-1; tentatively, D is TRBD1 (5 bases). The CDR3 spans 14 residues. Germline-derived CDR1 and CDR2 are SGHRS and YFSETQ. The germline V and J ends were trimmed by 4 bases and 1 base, with 11 bases remaining between them. In nucleotides, the CDR3 is TGCGCCAGCAGCCCGTGGGGGGGGAACACTGAAGCTTTCTTT. Residues: CASSPWGGNTEAFF. Together with reference TRBV5-1 and TRBJ1-1, the CDR3 gives the full variable domain: KAGVTQTPRYLIKTRGQQVTLSCSPISGHRSVSWYQQTPGQGLQFLFEYFSETQRNKGNFPGRFSGRQFSNSRSEMNVSTLELGDSALYLCASSPWGGNTEAFFGQGTRLTVV.

This chain connects TRBV29-1 to TRBJ2-3; 10 positions agree with TRBD2. The CDR3 is 15 amino acids. The germline gives CDR1 SQVTM, CDR2 ANQGSEA. Trimming at V came to 6 bases and at J to 4 bases, leaving 10 bases not matched to a gene. CDR3: CSVERSGGAADTQYF. The CDR3 DNA is TGCAGCGTCGAGAGAAGCGGGGGGGCCGCAGATACGCAGTATTTT.

The chain has TRBV28 and TRBJ1-1; D gene ambiguous. CDR3 length equals 14 residues. Trimming shortened V by 3 bases and J by 5 bases, and 13 bases separated the two germline ends. Germline V gene data show CDR1 as MDHEN and CDR2 as SYDVKM. CDR3 sequence reads: CASSFFSRDTEAFF. The CDR3 bases are TGTGCCAGCAGTTTTTTTTCCCGGGATACTGAAGCTTTCTTT.

CDR3 nucleotides: TGTGCCAGCAGCGCCGGGACAGGGACTGAAGCTTTCTTT. This codes for CASSAGTGTEAFF. The chain has TRBV7-6 and TRBJ1-1; 9 bases align to TRBD1. Trimming took 5 bases from V and 5 from J; bases not matched to a gene: 3. The CDR3 has 13 residues. The germline CDR1 and CDR2 sequences are SGHVS and FNYEAQ.

This clone has only a few counts. CDR3 in DNA: TGTGCCAGCAGTTTTCTGAATTCACCCCTCCACTTT. Translation gives CASSFLNSPLHF. The chain carries TRBV28 and TRBJ1-6; D is unclear. CDR1 is MDHEN and CDR2 is SYDVKM in the germline V gene. The V end lost 3 bases, the J end lost 7 bases, and 4 bases lay between the germline ends. This CDR3 is 12 amino acids long.

This rearrangement joins TRBV5-1 to TRBJ1-1; D remains unclear. Germline CDR1 and CDR2: SGHRS and YFSETQ. CDR3 length: 12 residues. V shed 4 bases and J shed 4 bases, with 8 bases lying between them. The CDR3 reads CASSLGSTEAFF. The CDR3 DNA follows: TGCGCCAGCAGCCTGGGGAGCACTGAAGCTTTCTTT.

The chain couples TRBV5-1 to TRBJ2-3; 10 nucleotides agree with TRBD2. The CDR3 runs to 16 residues. Per the germline V gene, CDR1 is SGHRS and CDR2 is YFSETQ. V lost 7 bases and J lost 4; bases outside the gene matches: 12. CDR3 sequence: CASAWRKRGGSDTQYF. CDR3 coding DNA: TGCGCCAGCGCCTGGCGGAAGCGGGGGGGCTCAGATACGCAGTATTTT. Variable domain in full (rest from reference TRBV5-1 and TRBJ2-3): KAGVTQTPRYLIKTRGQQVTLSCSPISGHRSVSWYQQTPGQGLQFLFEYFSETQRNKGNFPGRFSGRQFSNSRSEMNVSTLELGDSALYLCASAWRKRGGSDTQYFGPGTRLTVL.

The chain employs TRBV6-1 and TRBJ1-1, with D perhaps matching TRBD1 (6 bases). The CDR3 is 14 amino acids. The germline V gene has CDR1 MNHNS and CDR2 SASEGT. Trimming took 7 bases from V and 0 from J, leaving 12 bases between them. CDR3 region: CASITGFLNTEAFF. The CDR3, as DNA: TGTGCCAGCATCACAGGGTTCTTGAACACTGAAGCTTTCTTT.

V usage is TRBV30 and J usage is TRBJ1-3, with D possibly being TRBD1 (6 bases). Trimming removed 3 bases at V and 9 bases at J, with 15 bases between. Germline lookup yields CDR1 GTSNPN and CDR2 SVGIG (reference sequence). This CDR3 spans 13 amino acids. The CDR3 nucleotides read TGTGCCTGGAGAATAGAAGAGGACAGCACCATATATTTT. Translation gives CAWRIEEDSTIYF. The full variable domain, in which reference TRBV30 and TRBJ1-3 provide the parts outside the CDR3, is SQTIHQWPATLVQPVGSPLSLECTVEGTSNPNLYWYRQAAGRGLQLLFYSVGIGQISSEVPQNLSASRPQDRQFILSSKKLLLSDSGFYLCAWRIEEDSTIYFGEGSWLTVV.

The chain links TRBV9 to TRBJ2-3; 8 bases agree with TRBD2. CDR3 length equals 17 residues. From germline, CDR1 is SGDLS and CDR2 YYNGEE. V trimming: 4 bases; J trimming: 6 bases; junction bases outside the gene matches: 16. The CDR3 DNA follows: TGTGCCAGCAGCCCTACGTCCGGGGGGGCCTACGTGGATACGCAGTATTTT. As protein: CASSPTSGGAYVDTQYF.

The chain has TRBV5-6 and TRBJ1-5; TRBD1 might be the D (5 bases). The CDR3 length is 14 residues. The germline V and J ends were trimmed by 0 bases and 6 bases, with 10 bases remaining between them. Germline-derived CDR1 and CDR2 are SGHDT and YYEEEE. In DNA form, the CDR3 reads TGTGCCAGCAGCTTGGCCTGGGGCACTCAGCCCCAGCATTTT. It codes for CASSLAWGTQPQHF.

V gene TRBV6-1 combines with J gene TRBJ1-5, with D uncertain. CDR3 length: 16 amino acids. CDR1 is MNHNS and CDR2 is SASEGT in the germline V gene. Between the trimmed V and J ends, which lost 4 bases and 1 base, there was a span of 14 bases. CDR3 coding DNA: TGTGCCAGCAGTGCTGAGGGCGGAACGAGCAATCAGCCCCAGCATTTT. This translates into CASSAEGGTSNQPQHF.

The CDR3 DNA reads as TGTGCCAGCATCCTAGGAGAGACCCAGTACTTC. Translation gives CASILGETQYF. This rearrangement joins TRBV27 to TRBJ2-5; no definite D call. Germline CDR1 is MNHEY and CDR2 is SMNVEV (reference sequence). Trimming removed 7 bases from V and 4 bases from J, with 7 bases in between. The CDR3 runs to 11 residues.

The chain carries TRBV25-1 and TRBJ1-6, with TRBD1 matching 10 bases. CDR1 and CDR2 from the germline V gene are MGHDK and SYGVNS. This CDR3 comprises 14 residues. Trimming took 2 bases from V and 8 from J; bases not matched to a gene: 0. The DNA for the CDR3 is TGTGCCAGCAGTGAAGGGACAGGGGATTCACCCCTCCACTTT. Its translation is CASSEGTGDSPLHF.

J is TRBJ1-2 and V is TRBV13; TRBD1 aligns across 7 bases. V shed 5 bases, J shed 4 bases, and the junction held 13 bases outside the gene matches. Germline V gene sequence: CDR1 PRHDT, CDR2 FYEKMQ (reference sequence). The CDR3 contains 16 residues. The CDR3 coding sequence is TGTGCCAGCAGCGACCAACCAGGGGGGACGATCTATGGCTACACCTTC. Protein: CASSDQPGGTIYGYTF.

V and J are TRBV4-2 and TRBJ1-2, with D possibly being TRBD1 (5 bases). Trimming left V 1 base short and J 8 bases short, with 14 bases between. This CDR3 has 14 residues. Germline-derived CDR1 and CDR2 are LGHNA and YNFKEQ. CDR3: CASSQGGQGGGYTF. DNA for the CDR3: TGTGCCAGCAGCCAAGGAGGGCAGGGAGGAGGCTACACCTTC.

V and J are TRBV5-6 and TRBJ2-7; D gene ambiguous. The CDR3 has 13 amino acids. V was shortened by 4 bases and J by 6 bases, with 14 bases between the two germline ends. In germline, CDR1 is SGHDT, CDR2 YYEEEE. CDR3 DNA: TGTGCCAGCAGCGGTCAGGTTTCTGGCGAGCAGTACTTC. This sequence encodes CASSGQVSGEQYF.

J is TRBJ2-1 and V is TRBV10-2; 12 bases align to TRBD2. The CDR3 extends over 15 amino acids. V shed 6 bases and J 4 bases; nucleotides not matched to a gene: 4. CDR1 is WSHSY, CDR2 SAAADI, per germline. As DNA, the CDR3 is TGCGCCAGCAGGGCTAGCGGGGGGGCTTACAATGAGCAGTTCTTC. Amino acid sequence: CASRASGGAYNEQFF.

The chain combines TRBV9 with TRBJ1-6; D not resolved. CDR3 length equals 14 residues. The germline V gene encodes CDR1 SGDLS and CDR2 YYNGEE. Deletions cut 4 bases from V and 10 bases from J, with 15 bases between. The CDR3 sequence is CASSLPAGGSPLHF. The CDR3 nucleotides read TGTGCCAGCAGCCTTCCGGCGGGCGGGTCACCCCTCCACTTT.